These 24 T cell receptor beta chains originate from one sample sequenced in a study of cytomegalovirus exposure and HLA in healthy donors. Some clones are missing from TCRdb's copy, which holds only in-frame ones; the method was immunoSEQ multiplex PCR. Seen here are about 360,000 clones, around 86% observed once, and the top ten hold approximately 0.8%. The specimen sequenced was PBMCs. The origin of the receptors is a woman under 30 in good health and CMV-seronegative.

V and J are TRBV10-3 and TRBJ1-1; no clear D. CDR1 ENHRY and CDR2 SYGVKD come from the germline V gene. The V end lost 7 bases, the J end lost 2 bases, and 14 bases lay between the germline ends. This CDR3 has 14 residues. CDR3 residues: CAITRRGANTEAFF. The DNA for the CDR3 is TGTGCCATCACCCGACGCGGAGCCAACACTGAAGCTTTCTTT.

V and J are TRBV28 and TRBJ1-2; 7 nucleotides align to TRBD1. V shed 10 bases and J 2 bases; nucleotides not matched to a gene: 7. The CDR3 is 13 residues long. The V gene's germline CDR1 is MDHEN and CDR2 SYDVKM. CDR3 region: CANRDSLNYGYTF. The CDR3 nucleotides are TGTGCCAACCGGGACAGCTTAAACTATGGCTACACCTTC.

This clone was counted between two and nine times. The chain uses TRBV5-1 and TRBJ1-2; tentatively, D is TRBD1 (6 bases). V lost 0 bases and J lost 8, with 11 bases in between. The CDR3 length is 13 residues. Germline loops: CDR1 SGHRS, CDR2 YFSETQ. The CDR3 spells CASSLADSGGYTF. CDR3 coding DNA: TGCGCCAGCAGCTTGGCGGACAGCGGCGGCTACACCTTC.

The CDR3 DNA is TGTGCCAGCAGTTTCGTGGGACAGGGTCTTTCCCCGCCCCCCCAGTACTTC. Protein: CASSFVGQGLSPPPQYF. This chain uses TRBV27 with TRBJ2-5; TRBD1 matches 9 bases. The CDR3 consists of 17 residues. Germline V lookup: CDR1 MNHEY, CDR2 SMNVEV (reference sequence). The trim removed 3 bases at V and 9 bases at J, leaving 17 bases unmatched.

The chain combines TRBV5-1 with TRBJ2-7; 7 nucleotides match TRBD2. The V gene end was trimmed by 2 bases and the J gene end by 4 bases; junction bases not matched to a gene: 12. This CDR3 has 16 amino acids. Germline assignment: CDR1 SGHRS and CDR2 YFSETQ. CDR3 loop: CASSLGGSLSGYEQYF. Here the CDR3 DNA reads TGCGCCAGCAGCTTAGGCGGGAGCCTTTCTGGGTACGAGCAGTACTTC.

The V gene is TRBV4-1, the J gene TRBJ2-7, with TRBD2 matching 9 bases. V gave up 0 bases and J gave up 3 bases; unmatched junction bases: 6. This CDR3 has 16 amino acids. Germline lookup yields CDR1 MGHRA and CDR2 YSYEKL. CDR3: CASSQEGGRVRYEQYF. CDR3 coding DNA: TGCGCCAGCAGCCAAGAGGGCGGGAGGGTACGCTACGAGCAGTACTTC.

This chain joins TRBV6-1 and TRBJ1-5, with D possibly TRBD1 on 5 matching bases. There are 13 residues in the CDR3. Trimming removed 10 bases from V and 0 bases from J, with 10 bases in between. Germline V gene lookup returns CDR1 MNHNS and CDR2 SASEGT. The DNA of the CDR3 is TGTGCCACTCTACAGGTTAGCAATCAGCCCCAGCATTTT. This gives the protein CATLQVSNQPQHF.

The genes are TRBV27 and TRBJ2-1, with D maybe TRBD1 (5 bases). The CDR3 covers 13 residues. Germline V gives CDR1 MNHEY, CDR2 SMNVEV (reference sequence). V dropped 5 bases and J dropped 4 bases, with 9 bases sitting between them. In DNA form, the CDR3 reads TGTGCCAGCAGTCGTACAGGATACAATGAGCAGTTCTTC. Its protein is CASSRTGYNEQFF.

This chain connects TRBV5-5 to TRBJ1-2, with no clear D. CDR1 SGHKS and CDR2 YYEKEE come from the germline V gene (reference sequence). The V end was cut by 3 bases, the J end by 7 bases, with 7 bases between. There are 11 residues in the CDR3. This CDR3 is CASSSYLGYTF. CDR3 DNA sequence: TGTGCCAGCAGCTCCTACCTTGGCTACACCTTC.

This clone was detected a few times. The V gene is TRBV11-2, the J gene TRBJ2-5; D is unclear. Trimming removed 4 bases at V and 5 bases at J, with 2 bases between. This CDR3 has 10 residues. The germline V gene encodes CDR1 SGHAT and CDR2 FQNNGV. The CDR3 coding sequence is TGTGCCAGCAGCTCGGAGACCCAGTACTTC. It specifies CASSSETQYF.

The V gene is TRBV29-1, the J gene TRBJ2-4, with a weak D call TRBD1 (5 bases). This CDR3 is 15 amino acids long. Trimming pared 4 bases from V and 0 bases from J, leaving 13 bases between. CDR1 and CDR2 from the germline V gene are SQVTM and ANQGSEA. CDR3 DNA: TGCAGCGTTGGGGGCTTAGGGGTAGCCAAAAACATTCAGTACTTC. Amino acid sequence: CSVGGLGVAKNIQYF.

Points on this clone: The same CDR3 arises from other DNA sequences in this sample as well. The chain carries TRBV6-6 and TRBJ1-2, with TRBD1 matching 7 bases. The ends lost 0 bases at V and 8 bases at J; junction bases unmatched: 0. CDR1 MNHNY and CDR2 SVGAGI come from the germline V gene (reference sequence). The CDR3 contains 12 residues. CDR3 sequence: CASSYSGGGYTF. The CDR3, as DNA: TGTGCCAGCAGTTACTCAGGGGGCGGCTACACCTTC.

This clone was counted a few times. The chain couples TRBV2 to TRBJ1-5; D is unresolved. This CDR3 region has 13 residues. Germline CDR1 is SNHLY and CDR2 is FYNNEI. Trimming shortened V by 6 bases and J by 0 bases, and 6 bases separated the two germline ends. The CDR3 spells CASREDSNQPQHF. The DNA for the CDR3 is TGTGCCAGCAGGGAGGATAGCAATCAGCCCCAGCATTTT.

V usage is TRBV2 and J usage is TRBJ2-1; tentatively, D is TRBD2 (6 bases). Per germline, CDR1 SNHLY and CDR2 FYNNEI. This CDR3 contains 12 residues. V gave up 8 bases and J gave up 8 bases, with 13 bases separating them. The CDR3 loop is CASSGEVDEQFF. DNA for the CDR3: TGTGCCAGCTCGGGGGAAGTGGATGAGCAGTTCTTC.

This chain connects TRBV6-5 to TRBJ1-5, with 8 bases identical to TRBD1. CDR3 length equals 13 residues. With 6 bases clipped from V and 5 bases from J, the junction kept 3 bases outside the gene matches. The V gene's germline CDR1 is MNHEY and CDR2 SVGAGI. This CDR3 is CASSLTGDQPQHF. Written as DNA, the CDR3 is TGTGCCAGCAGCCTGACAGGGGATCAGCCCCAGCATTTT.

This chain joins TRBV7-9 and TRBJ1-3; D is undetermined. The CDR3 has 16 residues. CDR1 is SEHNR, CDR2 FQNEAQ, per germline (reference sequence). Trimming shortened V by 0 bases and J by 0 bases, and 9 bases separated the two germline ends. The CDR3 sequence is CASSLATLSSGNTIYF. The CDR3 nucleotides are TGTGCCAGCAGCTTAGCCACGCTTAGCTCTGGAAACACCATATATTTT.

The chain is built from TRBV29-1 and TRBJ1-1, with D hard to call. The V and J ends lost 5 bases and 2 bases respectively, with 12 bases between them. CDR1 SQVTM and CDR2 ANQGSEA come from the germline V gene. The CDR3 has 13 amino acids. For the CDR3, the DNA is TGCAGCGTTTGTAAAACAGTAAACACTGAAGCTTTCTTT. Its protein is CSVCKTVNTEAFF.

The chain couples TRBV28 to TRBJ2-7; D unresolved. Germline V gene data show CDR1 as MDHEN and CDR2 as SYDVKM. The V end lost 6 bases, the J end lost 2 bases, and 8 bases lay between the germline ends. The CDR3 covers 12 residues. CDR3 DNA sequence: TGTGCCAGCAGGGAACAGACCTACGAGCAGTACTTC. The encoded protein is CASREQTYEQYF. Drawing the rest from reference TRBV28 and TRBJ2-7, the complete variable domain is DVKVTQSSRYLVKRTGEKVFLECVQDMDHENMFWYRQDPGLGLRLIYFSYDVKMKEKGDIPEGYSVSREKKERFSLILESASTNQTSMYLCASREQTYEQYFGPGTRLTVT.

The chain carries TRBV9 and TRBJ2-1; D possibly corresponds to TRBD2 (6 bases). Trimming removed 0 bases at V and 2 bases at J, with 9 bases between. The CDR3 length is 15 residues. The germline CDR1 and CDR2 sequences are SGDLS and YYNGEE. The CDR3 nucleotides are TGTGCCAGCAGCGTAGGGACTACGCCCTACAATGAGCAGTTCTTC. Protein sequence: CASSVGTTPYNEQFF.

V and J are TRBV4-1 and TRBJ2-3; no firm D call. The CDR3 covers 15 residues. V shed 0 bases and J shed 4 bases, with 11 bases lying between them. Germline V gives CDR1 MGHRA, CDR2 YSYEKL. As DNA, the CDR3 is TGCGCCAGCAGCCAAGATCTTCCACGGGCAGATACGCAGTATTTT. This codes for CASSQDLPRADTQYF.

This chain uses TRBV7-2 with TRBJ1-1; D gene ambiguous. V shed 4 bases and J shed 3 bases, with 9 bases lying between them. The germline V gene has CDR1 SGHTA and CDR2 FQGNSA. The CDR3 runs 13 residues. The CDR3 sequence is CASSSRVYTEAFF. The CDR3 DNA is TGTGCCAGCAGCTCCCGGGTCTACACTGAAGCTTTCTTT.

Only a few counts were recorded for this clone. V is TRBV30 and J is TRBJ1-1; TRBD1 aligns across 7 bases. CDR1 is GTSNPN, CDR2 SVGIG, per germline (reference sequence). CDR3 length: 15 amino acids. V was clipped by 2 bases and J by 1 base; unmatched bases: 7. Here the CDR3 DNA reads TGTGCCTGGAGTCCACAGGGGTTCAAGAACACTGAAGCTTTCTTT. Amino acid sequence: CAWSPQGFKNTEAFF.

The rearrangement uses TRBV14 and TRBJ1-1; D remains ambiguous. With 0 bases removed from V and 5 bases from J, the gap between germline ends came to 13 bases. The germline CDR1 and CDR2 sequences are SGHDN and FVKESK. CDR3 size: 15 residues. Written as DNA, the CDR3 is TGTGCCAGCAGCCAAGACGGGGTGTATTGGACTGAAGCTTTCTTT. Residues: CASSQDGVYWTEAFF.

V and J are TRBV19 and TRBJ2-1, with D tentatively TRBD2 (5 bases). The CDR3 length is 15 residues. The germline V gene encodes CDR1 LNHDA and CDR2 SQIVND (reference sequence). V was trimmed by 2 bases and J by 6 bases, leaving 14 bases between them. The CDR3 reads CASSIRTDSRNEQFF. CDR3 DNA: TGTGCCAGTAGTATAAGGACGGACTCACGCAATGAGCAGTTCTTC.